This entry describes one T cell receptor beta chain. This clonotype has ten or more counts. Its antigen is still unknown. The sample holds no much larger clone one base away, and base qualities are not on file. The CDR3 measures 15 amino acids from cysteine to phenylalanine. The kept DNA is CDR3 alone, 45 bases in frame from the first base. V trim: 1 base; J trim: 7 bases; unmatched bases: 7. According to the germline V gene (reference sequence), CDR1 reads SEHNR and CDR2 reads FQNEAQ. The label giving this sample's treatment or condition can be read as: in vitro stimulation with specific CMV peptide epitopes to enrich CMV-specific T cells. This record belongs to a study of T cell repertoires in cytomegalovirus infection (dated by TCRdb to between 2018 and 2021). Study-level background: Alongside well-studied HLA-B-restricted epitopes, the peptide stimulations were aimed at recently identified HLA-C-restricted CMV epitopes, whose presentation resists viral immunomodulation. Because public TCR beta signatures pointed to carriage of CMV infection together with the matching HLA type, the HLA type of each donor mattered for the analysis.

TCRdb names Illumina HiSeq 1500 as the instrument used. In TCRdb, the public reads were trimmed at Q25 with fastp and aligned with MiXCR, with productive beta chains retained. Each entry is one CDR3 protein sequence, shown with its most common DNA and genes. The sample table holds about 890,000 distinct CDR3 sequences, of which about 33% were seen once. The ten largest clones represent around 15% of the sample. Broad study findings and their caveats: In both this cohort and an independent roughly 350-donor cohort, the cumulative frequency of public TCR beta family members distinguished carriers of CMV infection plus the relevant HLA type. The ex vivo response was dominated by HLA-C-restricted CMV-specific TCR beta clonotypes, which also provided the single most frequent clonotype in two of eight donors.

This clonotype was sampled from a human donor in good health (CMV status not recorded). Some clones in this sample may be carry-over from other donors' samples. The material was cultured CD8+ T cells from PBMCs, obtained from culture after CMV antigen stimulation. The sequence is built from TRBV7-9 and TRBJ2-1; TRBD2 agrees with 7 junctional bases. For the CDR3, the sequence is CASSLDRGVKNEQFF. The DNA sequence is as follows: TGTGCCAGCAGCTTAGATCGGGGGGTTAAGAATGAGCAGTTCTTC.